The 4 T cell receptor beta chains reported below all come from one sample, sequenced in a study of identical twins. Each CDR3 protein is one row after TCRdb ran MiXCR on the 5' RACE reads. The sample shows roughly 250,000 distinct CDR3 sequences, over 11% of them seen only once. Sequencing used memory (CD45RO+) T cells sorted from blood. The receptor source for this set is a woman under 30 in good health.

This clonotype has a count of ten or more. This chain links TRBV29-1 with TRBJ1-5, with D uncertain. Trimming shortened V by 0 bases and J by 0 bases, and 3 bases separated the two germline ends. The CDR3 contains 13 residues. Germline assignment: CDR1 SQVTM and CDR2 ANQGSEA. DNA of the CDR3: TGCAGCGTTGAAGAGAATAGCAATCAGCCCCAGCATTTT. Translated: CSVEENSNQPQHF.

This chain joins TRBV4-2 and TRBJ2-7; 9 positions agree with TRBD2. The CDR3 contains 17 residues. In germline, CDR1 is LGHNA, CDR2 YNFKEQ. Trimming at V came to 1 base and at J to 0 bases, leaving 7 bases not matched to a gene. CDR3 bases: TGTGCCAGCAGCCAAGCCAGGAGCGGGGGGTTCTCCTACGAGCAGTACTTC. Encoded protein: CASSQARSGGFSYEQYF.

This clonotype was recorded a few times. V gene TRBV10-3 combines with J gene TRBJ2-7; 9 bases match TRBD1. V gave up 11 bases and J gave up 6 bases; unmatched junction bases: 14. Germline CDR1 reads ENHRY; CDR2 reads SYGVKD. The CDR3 loop spans 14 amino acids. The chain's CDR3 is CASTGTGRYSEQYF. CDR3 sequence (DNA): TGTGCCTCAACCGGGACAGGGAGATACAGCGAGCAGTACTTC.

Many counts were recorded for this clonotype. The gene calls are TRBV5-6 and TRBJ1-1; 10 positions agree with TRBD1. V was clipped by 6 bases and J by 4 bases; unmatched bases: 6. This CDR3 region has 14 residues. Per germline, CDR1 SGHDT and CDR2 YYEEEE. CDR3 in DNA: TGTGCCAGCAACTGGCGGACAGGGGGCACTGAAGCTTTCTTT. Translating gives CASNWRTGGTEAFF. Supplemented by reference TRBV5-6 and TRBJ1-1, the full variable domain reads DAGVTQSPTHLIKTRGQQVTLRCSPKSGHDTVSWYQQALGQGPQFIFQYYEEEERQRGNFPDRFSGHQFPNYSSELNVNALLLGDSALYLCASNWRTGGTEAFFGQGTRLTVV.